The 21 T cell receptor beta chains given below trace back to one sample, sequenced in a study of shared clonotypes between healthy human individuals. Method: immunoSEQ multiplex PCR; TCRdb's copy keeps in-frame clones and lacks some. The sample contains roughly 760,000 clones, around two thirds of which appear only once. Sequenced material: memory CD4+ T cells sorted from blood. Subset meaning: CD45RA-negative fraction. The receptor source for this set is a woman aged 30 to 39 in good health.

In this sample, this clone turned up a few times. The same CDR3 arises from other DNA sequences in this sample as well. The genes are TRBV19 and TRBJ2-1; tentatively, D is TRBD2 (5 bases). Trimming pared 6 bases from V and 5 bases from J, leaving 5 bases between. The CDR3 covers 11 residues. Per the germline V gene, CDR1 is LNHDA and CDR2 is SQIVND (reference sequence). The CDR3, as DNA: TGTGCCAGTAGCGGGAACAATGAGCAGTTCTTC. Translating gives CASSGNNEQFF.

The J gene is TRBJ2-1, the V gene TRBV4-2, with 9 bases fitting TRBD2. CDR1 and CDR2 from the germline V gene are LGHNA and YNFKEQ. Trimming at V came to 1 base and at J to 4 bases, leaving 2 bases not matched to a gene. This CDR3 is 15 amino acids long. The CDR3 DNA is TGTGCCAGCAGCCAAGGGGGACTAGCATACAATGAGCAGTTCTTC. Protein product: CASSQGGLAYNEQFF.

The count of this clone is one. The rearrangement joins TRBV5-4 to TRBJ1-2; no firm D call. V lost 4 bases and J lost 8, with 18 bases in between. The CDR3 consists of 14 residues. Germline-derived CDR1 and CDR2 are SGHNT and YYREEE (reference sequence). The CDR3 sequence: CASSPTLLAEGYTF. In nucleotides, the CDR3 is TGTGCCAGCAGCCCGACCCTCTTGGCAGAGGGCTACACCTTC.

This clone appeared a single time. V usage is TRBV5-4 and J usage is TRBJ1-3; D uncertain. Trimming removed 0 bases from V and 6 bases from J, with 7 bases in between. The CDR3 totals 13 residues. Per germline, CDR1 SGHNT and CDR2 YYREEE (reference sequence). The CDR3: CASSLDLENTIYF. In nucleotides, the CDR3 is TGTGCCAGCAGCTTGGACCTGGAAAACACCATATATTTT.

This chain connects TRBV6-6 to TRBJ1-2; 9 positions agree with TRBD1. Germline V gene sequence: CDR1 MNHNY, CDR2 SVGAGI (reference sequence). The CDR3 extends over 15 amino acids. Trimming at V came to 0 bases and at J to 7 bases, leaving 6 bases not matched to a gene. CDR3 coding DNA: TGTGCCAGCAGTTACTCGGTACAGGGGGCTGGTGGCTACACCTTC. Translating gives CASSYSVQGAGGYTF.

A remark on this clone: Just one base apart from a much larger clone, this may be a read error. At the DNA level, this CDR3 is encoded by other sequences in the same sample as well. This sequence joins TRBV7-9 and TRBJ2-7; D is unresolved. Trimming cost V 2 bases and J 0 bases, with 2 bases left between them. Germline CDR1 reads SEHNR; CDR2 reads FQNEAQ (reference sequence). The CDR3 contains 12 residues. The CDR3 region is CASSLSSYEQYF. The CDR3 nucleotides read TGTGCCAGCAGCTTAAGCTCCTACGAGCAGTACTTC.

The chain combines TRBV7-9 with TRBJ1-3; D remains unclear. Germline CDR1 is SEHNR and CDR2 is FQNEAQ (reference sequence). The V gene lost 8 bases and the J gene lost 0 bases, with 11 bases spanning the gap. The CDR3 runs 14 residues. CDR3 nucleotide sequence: TGTGCCAGCTCGTCGGGTTACTCTGGAAACACCATATATTTT. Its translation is CASSSGYSGNTIYF.

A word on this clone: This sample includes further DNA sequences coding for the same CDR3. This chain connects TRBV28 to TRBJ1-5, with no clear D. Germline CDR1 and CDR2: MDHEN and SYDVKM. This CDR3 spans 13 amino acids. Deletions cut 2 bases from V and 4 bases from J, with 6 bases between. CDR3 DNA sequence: TGTGCCAGCAGTTTAGGGAATAATCAGCCCCAGCATTTT. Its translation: CASSLGNNQPQHF.

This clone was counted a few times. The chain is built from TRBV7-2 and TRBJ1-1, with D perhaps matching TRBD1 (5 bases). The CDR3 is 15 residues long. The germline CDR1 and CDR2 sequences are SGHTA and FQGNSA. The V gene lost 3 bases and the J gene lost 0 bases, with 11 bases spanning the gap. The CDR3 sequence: CASSLAGGMNTEAFF. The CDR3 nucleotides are TGTGCCAGCAGCTTGGCTGGGGGAATGAACACTGAAGCTTTCTTT.

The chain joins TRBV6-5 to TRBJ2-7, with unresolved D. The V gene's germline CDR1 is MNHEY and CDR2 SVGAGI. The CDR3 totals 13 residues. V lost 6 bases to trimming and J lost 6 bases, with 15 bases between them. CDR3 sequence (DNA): TGTGCCAGCAGAAAACCGACGGGCGTCGAGCAGTACTTC. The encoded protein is CASRKPTGVEQYF.

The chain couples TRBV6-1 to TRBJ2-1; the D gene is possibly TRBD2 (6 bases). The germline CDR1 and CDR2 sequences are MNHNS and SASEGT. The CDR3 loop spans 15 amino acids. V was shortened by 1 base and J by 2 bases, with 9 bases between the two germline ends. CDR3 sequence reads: CASSEGRRAYNEQFF. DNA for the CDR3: TGTGCCAGCAGTGAAGGGCGGAGGGCCTACAATGAGCAGTTCTTC.

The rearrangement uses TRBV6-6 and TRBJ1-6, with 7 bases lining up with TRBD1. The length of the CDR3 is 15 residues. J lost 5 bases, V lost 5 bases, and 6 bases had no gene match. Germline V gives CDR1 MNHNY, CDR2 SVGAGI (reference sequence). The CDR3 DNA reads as TGTGCCAGCAGTCAGGGGACAGTTAATAATTCACCCCTCCACTTT. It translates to CASSQGTVNNSPLHF.

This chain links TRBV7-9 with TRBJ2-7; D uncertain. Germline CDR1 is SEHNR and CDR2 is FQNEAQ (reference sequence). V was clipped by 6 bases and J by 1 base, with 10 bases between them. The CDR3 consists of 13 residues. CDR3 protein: CASSSPASYEQYF. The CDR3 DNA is TGTGCCAGCAGTTCCCCCGCTTCCTACGAGCAGTACTTC.

The CDR3 sequence is CASSFFGDTYEQYF. CDR3 DNA sequence: TGTGCCAGCAGCTTTTTCGGGGACACCTACGAGCAGTACTTC. V usage is TRBV5-6 and J usage is TRBJ2-5; possible D gene TRBD1, 6 bases. The end of the DNA is better explained by TRBJ2-7, so the J call may be wrong. Germline V lookup: CDR1 SGHDT, CDR2 YYEEEE. This CDR3 is 14 amino acids long.

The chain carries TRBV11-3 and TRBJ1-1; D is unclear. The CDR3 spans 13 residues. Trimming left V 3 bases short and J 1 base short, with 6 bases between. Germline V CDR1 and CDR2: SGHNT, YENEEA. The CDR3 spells CASSLRGNTEAFF. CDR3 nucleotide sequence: TGTGCCAGCAGCTTGCGAGGGAACACTGAAGCTTTCTTT.

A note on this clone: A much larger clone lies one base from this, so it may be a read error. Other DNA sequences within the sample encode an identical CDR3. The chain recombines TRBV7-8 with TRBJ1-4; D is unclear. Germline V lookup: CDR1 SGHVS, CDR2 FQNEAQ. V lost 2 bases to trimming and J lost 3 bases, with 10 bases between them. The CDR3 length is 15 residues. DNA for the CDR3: TGTGCCAGCAGCTTAATTCGGGCCTCTAATGAAAAACTGTTTTTT. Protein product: CASSLIRASNEKLFF.

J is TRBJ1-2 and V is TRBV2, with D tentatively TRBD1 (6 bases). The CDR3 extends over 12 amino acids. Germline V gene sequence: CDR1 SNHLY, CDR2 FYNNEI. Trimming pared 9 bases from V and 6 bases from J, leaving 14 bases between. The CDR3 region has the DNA TGTGCCAGAGGGGGGGGAAGCCATGGCTACACCTTC. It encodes CARGGGSHGYTF.

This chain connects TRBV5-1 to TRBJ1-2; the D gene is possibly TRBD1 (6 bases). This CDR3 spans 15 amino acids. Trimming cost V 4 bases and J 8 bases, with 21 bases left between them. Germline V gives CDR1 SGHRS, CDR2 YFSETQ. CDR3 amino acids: CASSLHTGQGGGYTF. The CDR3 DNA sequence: TGCGCCAGCAGCCTTCATACAGGGCAGGGAGGCGGCTACACCTTC. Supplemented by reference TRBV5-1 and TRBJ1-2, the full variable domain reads KAGVTQTPRYLIKTRGQQVTLSCSPISGHRSVSWYQQTPGQGLQFLFEYFSETQRNKGNFPGRFSGRQFSNSRSEMNVSTLELGDSALYLCASSLHTGQGGGYTFGSGTRLTVV.

This CDR3 reads CASRGRQSTEAFF. In DNA, the CDR3 is TGCGCCAGCAGGGGAAGACAGTCGACTGAAGCTTTCTTT. The chain couples TRBV10-2 to TRBJ1-1, with D perhaps matching TRBD1 (5 bases). Germline assignment: CDR1 WSHSY and CDR2 SAAADI. The CDR3 has 13 residues. V was trimmed by 6 bases and J by 5 bases, leaving 13 bases between them.

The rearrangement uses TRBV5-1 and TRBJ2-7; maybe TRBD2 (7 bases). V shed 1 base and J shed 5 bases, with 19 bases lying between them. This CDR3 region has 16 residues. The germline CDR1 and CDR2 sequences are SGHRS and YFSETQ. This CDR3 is CASSLWGGGTGHEQYF. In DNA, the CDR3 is TGCGCCAGCAGCTTGTGGGGAGGGGGGACCGGCCACGAGCAGTACTTC.

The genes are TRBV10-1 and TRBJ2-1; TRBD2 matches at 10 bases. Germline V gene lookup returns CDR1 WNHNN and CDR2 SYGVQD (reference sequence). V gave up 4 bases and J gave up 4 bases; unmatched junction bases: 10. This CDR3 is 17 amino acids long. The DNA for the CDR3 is TGCGCCAGCAGTGTGGCTGCCACTAGCGGGATTTACAATGAGCAGTTCTTC. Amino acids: CASSVAATSGIYNEQFF.